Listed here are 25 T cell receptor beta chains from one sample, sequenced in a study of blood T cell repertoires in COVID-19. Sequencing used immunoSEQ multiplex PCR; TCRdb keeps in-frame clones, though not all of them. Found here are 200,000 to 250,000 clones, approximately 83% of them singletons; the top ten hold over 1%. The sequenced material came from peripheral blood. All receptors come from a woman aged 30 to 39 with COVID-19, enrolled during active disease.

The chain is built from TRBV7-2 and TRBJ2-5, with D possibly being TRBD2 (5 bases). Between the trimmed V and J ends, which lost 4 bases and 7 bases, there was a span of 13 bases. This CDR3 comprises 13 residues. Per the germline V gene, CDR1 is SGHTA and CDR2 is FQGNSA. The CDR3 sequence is CASSYHEAGTQYF. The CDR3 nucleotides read TGTGCCAGCAGCTACCACGAGGCGGGGACCCAGTACTTC.

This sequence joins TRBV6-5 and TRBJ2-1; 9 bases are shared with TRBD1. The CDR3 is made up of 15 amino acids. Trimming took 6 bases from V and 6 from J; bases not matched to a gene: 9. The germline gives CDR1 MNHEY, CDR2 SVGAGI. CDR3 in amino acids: CASSPRDRASNEQFF. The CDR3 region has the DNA TGTGCCAGCAGCCCCCGGGACAGGGCCAGCAATGAGCAGTTCTTC.

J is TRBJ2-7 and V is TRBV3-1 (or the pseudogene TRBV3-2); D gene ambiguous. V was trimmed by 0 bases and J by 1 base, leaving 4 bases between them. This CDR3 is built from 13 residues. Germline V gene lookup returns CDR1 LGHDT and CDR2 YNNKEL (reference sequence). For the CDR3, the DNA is TGTGCCAGCAGCCAAGACCCTTCCTACGAGCAGTACTTC. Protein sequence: CASSQDPSYEQYF.

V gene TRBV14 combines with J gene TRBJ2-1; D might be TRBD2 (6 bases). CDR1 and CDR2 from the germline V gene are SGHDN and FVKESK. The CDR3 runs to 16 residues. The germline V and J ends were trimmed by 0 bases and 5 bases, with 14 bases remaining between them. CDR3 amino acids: CASSQDPRGSHNEQFF. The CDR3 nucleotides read TGTGCCAGCAGCCAAGATCCTCGGGGGAGCCACAATGAGCAGTTCTTC. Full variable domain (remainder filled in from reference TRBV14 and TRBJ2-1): EAGVTQFPSHSVIEKGQTVTLRCDPISGHDNLYWYRRVMGKEIKFLLHFVKESKQDESGMPNNRFLAERTGGTYSTLKVQPAELEDSGVYFCASSQDPRGSHNEQFFGPGTRLTVL.

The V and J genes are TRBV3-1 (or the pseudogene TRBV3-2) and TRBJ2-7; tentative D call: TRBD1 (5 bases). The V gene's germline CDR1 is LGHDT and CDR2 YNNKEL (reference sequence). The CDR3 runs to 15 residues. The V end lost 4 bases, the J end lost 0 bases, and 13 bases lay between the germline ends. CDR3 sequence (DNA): TGTGCCAGCAGCCCAACAGGCCCTCCCTCCTACGAGCAGTACTTC. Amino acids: CASSPTGPPSYEQYF.

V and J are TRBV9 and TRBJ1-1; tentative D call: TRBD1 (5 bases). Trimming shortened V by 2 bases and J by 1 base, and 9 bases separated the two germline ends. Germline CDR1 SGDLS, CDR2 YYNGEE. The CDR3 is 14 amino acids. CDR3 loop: CASSVEGKNTEAFF. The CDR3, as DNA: TGTGCCAGCAGCGTGGAGGGGAAGAACACTGAAGCTTTCTTT.

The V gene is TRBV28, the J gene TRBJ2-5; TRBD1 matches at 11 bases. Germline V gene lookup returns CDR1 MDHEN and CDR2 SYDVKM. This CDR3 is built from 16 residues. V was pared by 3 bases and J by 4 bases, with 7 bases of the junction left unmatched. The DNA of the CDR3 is TGTGCCAGCAGTTTCGGCGGACAGGGGGCCAGAGAGACCCAGTACTTC. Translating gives CASSFGGQGARETQYF. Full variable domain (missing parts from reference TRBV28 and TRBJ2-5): DVKVTQSSRYLVKRTGEKVFLECVQDMDHENMFWYRQDPGLGLRLIYFSYDVKMKEKGDIPEGYSVSREKKERFSLILESASTNQTSMYLCASSFGGQGARETQYFGPGTRLLVL.

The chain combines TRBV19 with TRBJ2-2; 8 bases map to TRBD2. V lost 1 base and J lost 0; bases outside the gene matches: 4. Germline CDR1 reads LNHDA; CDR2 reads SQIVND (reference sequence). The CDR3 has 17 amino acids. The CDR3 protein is CASSIGLAGANTGELFF. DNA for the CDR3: TGTGCCAGTAGTATAGGGCTAGCGGGCGCGAACACCGGGGAGCTGTTTTTT.

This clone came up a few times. CDR3 sequence: CASSYDRVYGYTF. In DNA, the CDR3 is TGTGCCAGCAGTTACGACAGGGTCTATGGCTACACCTTC. The chain carries TRBV6-5 and TRBJ1-2, with 7 bases aligning to TRBD1. The CDR3 is 13 amino acids. Germline-derived CDR1 and CDR2 are MNHEY and SVGAGI. The V and J ends lost 2 bases and 4 bases, in that order; junction bases with no gene match: 1.

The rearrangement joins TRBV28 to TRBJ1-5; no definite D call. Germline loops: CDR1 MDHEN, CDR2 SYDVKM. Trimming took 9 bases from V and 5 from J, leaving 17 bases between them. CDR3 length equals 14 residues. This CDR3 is CASRTGEEYQPQHF. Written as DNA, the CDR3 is TGTGCCAGTCGTACCGGGGAGGAATATCAGCCCCAGCATTTT.

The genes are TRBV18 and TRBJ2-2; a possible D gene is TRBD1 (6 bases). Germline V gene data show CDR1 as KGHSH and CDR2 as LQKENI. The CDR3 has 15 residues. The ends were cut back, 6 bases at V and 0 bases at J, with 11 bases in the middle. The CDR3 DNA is TGTGCCAGCTCCCTGGACAGAGCGAACACCGGGGAGCTGTTTTTT. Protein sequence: CASSLDRANTGELFF.

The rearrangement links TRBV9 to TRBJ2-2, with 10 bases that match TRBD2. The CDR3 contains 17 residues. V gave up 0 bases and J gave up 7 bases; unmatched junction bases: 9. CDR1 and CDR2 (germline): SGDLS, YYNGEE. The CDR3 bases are TGTGCCAGCAGCGTAGCTGCTAGCGGGAGAGTTGGCGGGGAGCTGTTTTTT. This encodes CASSVAASGRVGGELFF.

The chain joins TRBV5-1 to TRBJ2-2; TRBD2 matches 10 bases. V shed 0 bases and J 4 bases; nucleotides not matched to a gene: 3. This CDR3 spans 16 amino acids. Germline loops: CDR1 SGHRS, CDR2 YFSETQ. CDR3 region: CASSLEAGGLTGELFF. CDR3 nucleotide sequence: TGCGCCAGCAGCTTGGAAGCGGGGGGGCTCACCGGGGAGCTGTTTTTT.

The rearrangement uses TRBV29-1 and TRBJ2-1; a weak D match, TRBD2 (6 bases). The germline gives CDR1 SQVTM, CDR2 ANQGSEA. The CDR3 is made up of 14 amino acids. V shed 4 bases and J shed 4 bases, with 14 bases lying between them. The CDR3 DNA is TGCAGCGTTGTGCGGGCGGGGCCTTACAATGAGCAGTTCTTC. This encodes CSVVRAGPYNEQFF.

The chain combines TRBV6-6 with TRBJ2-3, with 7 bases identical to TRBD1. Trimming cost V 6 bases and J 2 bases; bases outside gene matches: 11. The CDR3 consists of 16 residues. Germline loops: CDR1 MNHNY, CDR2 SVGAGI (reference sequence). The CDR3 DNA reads TGTGCCAGCAGCGCCGGGACAGCTTCTTTCACAGATACGCAGTATTTT. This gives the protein CASSAGTASFTDTQYF.

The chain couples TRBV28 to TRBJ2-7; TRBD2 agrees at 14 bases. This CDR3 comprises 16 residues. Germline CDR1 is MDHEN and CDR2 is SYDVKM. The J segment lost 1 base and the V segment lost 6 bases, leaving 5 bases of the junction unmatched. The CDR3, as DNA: TGTGCCAGCAGCCGACTAGCGGGAGGGCCATCCTACGAGCAGTACTTC. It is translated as CASSRLAGGPSYEQYF.

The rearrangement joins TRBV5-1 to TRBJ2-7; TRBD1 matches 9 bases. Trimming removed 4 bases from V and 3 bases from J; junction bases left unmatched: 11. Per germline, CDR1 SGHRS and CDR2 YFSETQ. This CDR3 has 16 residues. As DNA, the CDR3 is TGCGCCAGCAGCGTGGGGACAGGGCAACCCTTCTACGAGCAGTACTTC. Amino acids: CASSVGTGQPFYEQYF.

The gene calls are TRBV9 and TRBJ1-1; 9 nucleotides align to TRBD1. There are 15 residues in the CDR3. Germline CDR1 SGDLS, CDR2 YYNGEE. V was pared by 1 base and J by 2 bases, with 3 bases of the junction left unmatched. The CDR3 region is CASSVWTGANTEAFF. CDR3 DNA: TGTGCCAGCAGCGTATGGACAGGGGCTAACACTGAAGCTTTCTTT.

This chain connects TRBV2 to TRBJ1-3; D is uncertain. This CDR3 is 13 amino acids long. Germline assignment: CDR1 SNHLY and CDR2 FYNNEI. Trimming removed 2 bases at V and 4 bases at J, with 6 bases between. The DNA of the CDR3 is TGTGCCAGCAGTGAATATCCCGGAAACACCATATATTTT. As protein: CASSEYPGNTIYF.

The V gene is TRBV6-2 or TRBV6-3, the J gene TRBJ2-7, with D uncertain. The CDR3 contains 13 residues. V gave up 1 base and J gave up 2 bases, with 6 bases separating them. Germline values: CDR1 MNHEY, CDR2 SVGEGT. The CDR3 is CASSYYSPYEQYF. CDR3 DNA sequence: TGTGCCAGCAGTTACTACAGCCCCTACGAGCAGTACTTC.

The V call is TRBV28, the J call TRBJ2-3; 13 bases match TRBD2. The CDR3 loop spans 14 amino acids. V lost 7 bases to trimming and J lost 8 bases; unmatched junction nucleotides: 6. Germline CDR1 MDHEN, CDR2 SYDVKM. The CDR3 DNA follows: TGTGCCAGCACTGGACTAGCGGGGGCCTCTACGCAGTATTTT. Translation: CASTGLAGASTQYF.

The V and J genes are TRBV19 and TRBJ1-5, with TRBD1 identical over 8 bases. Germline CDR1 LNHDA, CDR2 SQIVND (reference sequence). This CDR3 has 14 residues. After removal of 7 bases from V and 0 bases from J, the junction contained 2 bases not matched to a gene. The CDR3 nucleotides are TGTGCCAGTAAGGACAGGGCTAGCAATCAGCCCCAGCATTTT. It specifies CASKDRASNQPQHF.

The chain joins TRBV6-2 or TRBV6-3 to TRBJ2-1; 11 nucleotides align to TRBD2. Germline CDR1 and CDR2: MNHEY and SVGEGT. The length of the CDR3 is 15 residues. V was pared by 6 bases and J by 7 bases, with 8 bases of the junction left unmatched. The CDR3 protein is CASRYLAGGENEQFF. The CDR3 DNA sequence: TGTGCCAGCAGGTACCTAGCGGGGGGAGAAAATGAGCAGTTCTTC.

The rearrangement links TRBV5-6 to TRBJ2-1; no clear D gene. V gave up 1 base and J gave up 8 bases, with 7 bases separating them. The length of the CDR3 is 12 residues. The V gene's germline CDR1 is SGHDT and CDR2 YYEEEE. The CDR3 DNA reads TGTGCCAGCAGCTTGATCCGGGATGAGCAGTTCTTC. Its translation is CASSLIRDEQFF.

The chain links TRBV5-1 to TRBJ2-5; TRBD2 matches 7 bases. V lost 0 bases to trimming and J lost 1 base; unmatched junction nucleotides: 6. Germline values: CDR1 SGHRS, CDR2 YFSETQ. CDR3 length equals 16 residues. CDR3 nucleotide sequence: TGCGCCAGCAGCTTGGCCCCAGCGGGGCCCCAAGAGACCCAGTACTTC. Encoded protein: CASSLAPAGPQETQYF.